Listed below are T cell receptor beta chains from one sample, sequenced in a study of cytomegalovirus exposure and HLA in healthy donors. Data came from immunoSEQ multiplex PCR; TCRdb stores just in-frame clones and leaves some out. This table has under 250,000 clones, just under 90% appearing once. Sequences were obtained from PBMCs. These receptors originate from a man younger than 30 in good health and CMV-seronegative. Both conserved end residues are trimmed from each CDR3. D genes are given only for firm matches. Not all rows give a size; the values are once, few, many and, for expanded clones, a class.

D | J | V | size | CDR3
NA | TRBJ1-4 | TRBV28 | NA | ASSGGGDVDEKLF
TRBD1 | TRBJ2-1 | TRBV11-3 | NA | ASSPTGTGLEQF
NA | TRBJ1-2 | TRBV18 | NA | ASSPPFYDRSGYT
NA | TRBJ2-7 | TRBV15 | NA | ATSTDRYSYEQY
NA | TRBJ2-7 | TRBV11-2 | NA | ASSPGDSLDEQY
NA | TRBJ2-3 | TRBV18 | once | ASSTASYDTQY
NA | TRBJ2-7 | TRBV6-5 | NA | ASSLYSSYEQY
NA | TRBJ2-1 | TRBV29-1 | once | SVGRTDLYNEQF
TRBD2 | TRBJ2-2 | TRBV7-2 | NA | ASSLVGTSISGELF
NA | TRBJ2-7 | TRBV7-8 | few | ASSLVGGTYEQY
NA | TRBJ2-3 | TRBV4-2 | NA | ASRRGGESTDTQY
TRBD2 | TRBJ2-1 | TRBV6-5 | once | ASSRGVAGPNEQF
NA | TRBJ1-5 | TRBV28 | NA | ASSPHGQPQH
NA | TRBJ1-2 | TRBV4-1 | NA | ASSQGPDYGYT
TRBD2 | TRBJ2-7 | TRBV27 | NA | ASSLGSGRNYEQY
TRBD1 | TRBJ1-5 | TRBV27 | few | ASRGQGVGYSNQPQH
TRBD2 | TRBJ2-7 | TRBV6-5 | NA | ASRASGTYEQY
NA | TRBJ2-2 | TRBV19 | NA | ASSIDTFGELF
NA | TRBJ2-2 | TRBV29-1 | NA | SVEARGNFGAGELF
TRBD2 | TRBJ2-7 | TRBV7-2 | once | ASSLVGLAGSGEQY
NA | TRBJ2-1 | TRBV27 | NA | ASSYDSRDEQF
NA | TRBJ1-1 | TRBV15 | NA | ATSRPDEGYTEAF
NA | TRBJ2-7 | TRBV19 | NA | ASSRAPYYEQY
NA | TRBJ2-2 | TRBV27 | NA | ASSRGAGELF
NA | TRBJ1-1 | TRBV7-2 | NA | ASSLAGGQNTEAF
NA | TRBJ1-5 | TRBV7-8 | NA | ASSLVAGRSQPQH
TRBD1 | TRBJ1-2 | TRBV4-2 | NA | ASSQTGTRNYGYT
NA | TRBJ1-6 | TRBV19 | NA | ASTEGDVGRSPLH